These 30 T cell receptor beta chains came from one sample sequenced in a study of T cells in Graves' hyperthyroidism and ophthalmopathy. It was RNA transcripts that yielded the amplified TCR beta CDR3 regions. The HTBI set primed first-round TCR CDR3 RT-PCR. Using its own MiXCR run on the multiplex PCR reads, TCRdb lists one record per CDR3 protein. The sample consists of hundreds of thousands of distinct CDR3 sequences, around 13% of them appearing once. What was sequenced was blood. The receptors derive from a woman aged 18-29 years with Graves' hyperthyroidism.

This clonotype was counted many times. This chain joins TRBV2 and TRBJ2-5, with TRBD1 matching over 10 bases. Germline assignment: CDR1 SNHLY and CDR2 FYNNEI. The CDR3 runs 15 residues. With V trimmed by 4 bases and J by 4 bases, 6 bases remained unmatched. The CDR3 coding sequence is TGTGCCAGCAGTGGACAGGGGGCTAAGGGAGAGACCCAGTACTTC. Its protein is CASSGQGAKGETQYF.

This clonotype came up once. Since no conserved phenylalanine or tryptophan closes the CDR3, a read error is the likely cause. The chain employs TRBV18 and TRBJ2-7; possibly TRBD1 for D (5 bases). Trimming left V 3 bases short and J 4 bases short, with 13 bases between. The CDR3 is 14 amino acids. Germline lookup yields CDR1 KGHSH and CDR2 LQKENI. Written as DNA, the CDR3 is TGTGCCAGCTCACCCCCCGACAGATTTTACGAGCAGTACCTC. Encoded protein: CASSPPDRFYEQYL.

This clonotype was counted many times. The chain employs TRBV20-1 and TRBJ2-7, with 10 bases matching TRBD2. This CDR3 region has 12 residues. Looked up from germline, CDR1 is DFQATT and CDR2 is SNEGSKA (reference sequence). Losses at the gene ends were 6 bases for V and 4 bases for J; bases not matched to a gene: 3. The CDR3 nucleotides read TGCAGTGCAACTAGCGGGACGTACGAGCAGTACTTC. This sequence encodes CSATSGTYEQYF.

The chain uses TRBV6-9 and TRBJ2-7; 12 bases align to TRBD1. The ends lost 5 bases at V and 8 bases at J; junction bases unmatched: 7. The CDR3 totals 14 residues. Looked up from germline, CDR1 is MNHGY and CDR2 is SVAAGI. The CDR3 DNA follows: TGTGCCAGCAGTCTATACGGGACAGGGGGCCAGCAGTACTTC. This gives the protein CASSLYGTGGQQYF.

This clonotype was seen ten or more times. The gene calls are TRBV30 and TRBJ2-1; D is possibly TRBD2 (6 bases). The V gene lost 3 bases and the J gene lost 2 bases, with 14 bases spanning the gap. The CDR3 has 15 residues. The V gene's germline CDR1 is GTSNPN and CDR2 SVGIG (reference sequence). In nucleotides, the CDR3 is TGTGCCTGGAGCCGCCTTAGCGGAGCCTACAATGAGCAGTTCTTC. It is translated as CAWSRLSGAYNEQFF.

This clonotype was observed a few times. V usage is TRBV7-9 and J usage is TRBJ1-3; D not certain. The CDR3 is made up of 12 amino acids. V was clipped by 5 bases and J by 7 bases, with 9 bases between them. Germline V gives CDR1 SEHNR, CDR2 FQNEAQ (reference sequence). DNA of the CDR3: TGTGCCAGCAGCCAGGCCCGGAACACCATATATTTT. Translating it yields CASSQARNTIYF.

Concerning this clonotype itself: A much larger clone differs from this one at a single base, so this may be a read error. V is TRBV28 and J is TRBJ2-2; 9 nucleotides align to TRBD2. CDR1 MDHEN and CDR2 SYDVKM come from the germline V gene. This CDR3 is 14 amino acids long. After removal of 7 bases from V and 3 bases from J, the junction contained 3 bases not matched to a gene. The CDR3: CASKLAGDTGELFF. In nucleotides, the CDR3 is TGTGCCAGCAAGTTAGCGGGAGACACCGGGGAGCTGTTTTTT.

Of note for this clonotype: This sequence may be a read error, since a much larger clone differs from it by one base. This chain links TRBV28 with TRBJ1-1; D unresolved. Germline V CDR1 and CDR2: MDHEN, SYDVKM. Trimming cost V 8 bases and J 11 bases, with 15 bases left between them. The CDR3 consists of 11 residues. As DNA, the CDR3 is TGTGCCAGCGGTACAAGGAGAGAGGCTTTCTTT. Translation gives CASGTRREAFF.

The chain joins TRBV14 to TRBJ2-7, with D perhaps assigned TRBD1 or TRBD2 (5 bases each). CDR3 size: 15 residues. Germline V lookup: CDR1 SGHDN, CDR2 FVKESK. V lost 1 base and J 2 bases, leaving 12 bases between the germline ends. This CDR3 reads CASSQVDWGPYEQYF. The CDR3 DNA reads TGTGCCAGCAGCCAAGTGGACTGGGGACCCTACGAGCAGTACTTC.

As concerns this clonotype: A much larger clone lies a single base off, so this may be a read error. The CDR3 protein is CAWSLGANYGCTF. The DNA of the CDR3 is TGTGCCTGGAGTCTGGGGGCTAACTATGGCTGCACCTTC. This chain uses TRBV30 with TRBJ1-2; a weak D match, TRBD1 (6 bases). Germline loops: CDR1 GTSNPN, CDR2 SVGIG (reference sequence). The CDR3 runs to 13 residues.

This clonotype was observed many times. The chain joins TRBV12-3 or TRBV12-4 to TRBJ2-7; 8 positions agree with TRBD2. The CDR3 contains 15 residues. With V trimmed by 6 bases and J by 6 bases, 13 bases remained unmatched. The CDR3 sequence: CASSPGTSMAIEQYF. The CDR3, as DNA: TGTGCCAGCAGCCCCGGGACTAGTATGGCAATCGAGCAGTACTTC.

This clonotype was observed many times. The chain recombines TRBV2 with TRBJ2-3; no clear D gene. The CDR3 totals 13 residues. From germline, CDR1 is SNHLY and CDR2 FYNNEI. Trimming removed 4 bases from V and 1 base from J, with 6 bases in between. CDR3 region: CASSGQGTDTQYF. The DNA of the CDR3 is TGTGCCAGCAGTGGGCAGGGCACAGATACGCAGTATTTT.

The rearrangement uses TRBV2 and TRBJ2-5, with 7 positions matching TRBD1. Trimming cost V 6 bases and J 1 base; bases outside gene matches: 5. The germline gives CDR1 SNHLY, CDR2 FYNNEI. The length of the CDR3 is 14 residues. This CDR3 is CASRLTGSQETQYF. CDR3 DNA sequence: TGTGCCAGCAGGTTGACAGGGTCCCAAGAGACCCAGTACTTC.

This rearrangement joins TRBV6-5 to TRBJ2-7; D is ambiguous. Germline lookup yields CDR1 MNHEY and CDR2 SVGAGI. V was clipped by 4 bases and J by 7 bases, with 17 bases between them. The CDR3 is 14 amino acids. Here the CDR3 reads CASSSLVTLGEQYF. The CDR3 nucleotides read TGTGCCAGCAGTTCCTTAGTAACCCTCGGGGAGCAGTACTTC.

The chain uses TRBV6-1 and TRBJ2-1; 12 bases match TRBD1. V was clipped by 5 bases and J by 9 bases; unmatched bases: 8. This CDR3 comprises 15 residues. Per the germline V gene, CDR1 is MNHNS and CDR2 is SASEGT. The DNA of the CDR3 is TGTGCCAGCAGTTCCGCCGGGACAGGGGGCCCTGAGCAGTTCTTC. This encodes CASSSAGTGGPEQFF.

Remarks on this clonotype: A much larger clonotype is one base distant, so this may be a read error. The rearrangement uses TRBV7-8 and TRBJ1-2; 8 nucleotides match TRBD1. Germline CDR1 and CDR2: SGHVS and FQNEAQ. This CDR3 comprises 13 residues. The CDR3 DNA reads TGTGTCAGCAGCTTTGGACAGGGCTATGGCTACACCTTC. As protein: CVSSFGQGYGYTF.

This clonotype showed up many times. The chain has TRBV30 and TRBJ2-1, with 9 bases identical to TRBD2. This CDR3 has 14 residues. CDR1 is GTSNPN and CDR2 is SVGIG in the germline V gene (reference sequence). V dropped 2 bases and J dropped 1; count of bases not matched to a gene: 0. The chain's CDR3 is CAWSSGRSYNEQFF. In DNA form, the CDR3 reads TGTGCCTGGAGTAGCGGGAGGTCCTACAATGAGCAGTTCTTC. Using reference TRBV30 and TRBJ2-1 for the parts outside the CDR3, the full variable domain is SQTIHQWPATLVQPVGSPLSLECTVEGTSNPNLYWYRQAAGRGLQLLFYSVGIGQISSEVPQNLSASRPQDRQFILSSKKLLLSDSGFYLCAWSSGRSYNEQFFGPGTRLTVL.

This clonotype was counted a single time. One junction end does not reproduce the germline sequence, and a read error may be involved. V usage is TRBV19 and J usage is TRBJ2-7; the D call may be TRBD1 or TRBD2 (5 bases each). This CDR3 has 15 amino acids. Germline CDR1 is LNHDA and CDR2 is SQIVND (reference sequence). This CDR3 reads CARSVTLGMGDEQYF. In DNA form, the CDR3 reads TGTGCCCGTAGTGTCACTTTGGGCATGGGGGACGAGCAGTACTTC.

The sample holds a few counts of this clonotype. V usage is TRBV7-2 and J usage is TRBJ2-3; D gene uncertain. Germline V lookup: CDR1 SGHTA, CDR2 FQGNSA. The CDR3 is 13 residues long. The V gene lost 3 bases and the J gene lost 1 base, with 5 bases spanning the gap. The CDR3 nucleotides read TGTGCCAGCAGCTTTTTTCGCACAGATACGCAGTATTTT. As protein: CASSFFRTDTQYF.

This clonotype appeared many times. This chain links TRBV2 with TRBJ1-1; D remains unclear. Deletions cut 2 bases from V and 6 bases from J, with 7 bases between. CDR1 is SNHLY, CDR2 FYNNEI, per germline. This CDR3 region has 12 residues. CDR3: CASSESRAEAFF. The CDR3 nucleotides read TGTGCCAGCAGTGAATCGCGCGCTGAAGCTTTCTTT.

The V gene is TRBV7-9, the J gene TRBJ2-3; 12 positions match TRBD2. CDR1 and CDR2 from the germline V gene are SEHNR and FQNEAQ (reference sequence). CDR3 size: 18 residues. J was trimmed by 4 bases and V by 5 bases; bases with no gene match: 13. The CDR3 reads CASSPIPKTSGSPDTQYF. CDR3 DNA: TGTGCCAGCAGCCCGATACCCAAGACTAGCGGGAGCCCAGATACGCAGTATTTT.

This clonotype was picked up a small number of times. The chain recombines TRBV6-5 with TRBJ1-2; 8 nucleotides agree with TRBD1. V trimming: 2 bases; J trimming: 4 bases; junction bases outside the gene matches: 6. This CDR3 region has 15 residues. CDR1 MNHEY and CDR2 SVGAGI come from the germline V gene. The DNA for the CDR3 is TGTGCCAGCAGTTACACGTCCGGGACAGGCTATGGCTACACCTTC. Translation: CASSYTSGTGYGYTF.

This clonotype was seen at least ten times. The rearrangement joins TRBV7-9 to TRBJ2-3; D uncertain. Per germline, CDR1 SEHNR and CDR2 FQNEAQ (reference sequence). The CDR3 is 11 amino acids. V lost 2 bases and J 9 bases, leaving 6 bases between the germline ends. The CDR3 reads CASSLRVTQYF. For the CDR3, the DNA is TGTGCCAGCAGCTTACGGGTGACGCAGTATTTT.

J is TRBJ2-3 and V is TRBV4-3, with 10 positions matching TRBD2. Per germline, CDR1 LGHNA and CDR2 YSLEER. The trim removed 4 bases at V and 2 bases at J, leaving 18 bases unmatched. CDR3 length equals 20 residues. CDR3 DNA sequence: TGCGCCAGCAGCCTCCTCGTTCGTGCTAGCGGGAGCCCTATCACAGATACGCAGTATTTT. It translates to CASSLLVRASGSPITDTQYF.

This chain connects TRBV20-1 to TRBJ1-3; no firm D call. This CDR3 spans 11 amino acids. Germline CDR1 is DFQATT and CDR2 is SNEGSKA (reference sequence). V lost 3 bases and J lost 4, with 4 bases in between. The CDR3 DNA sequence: TGCAGTGCTAGGGGGGGAAACACCATATATTTT. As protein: CSARGGNTIYF.

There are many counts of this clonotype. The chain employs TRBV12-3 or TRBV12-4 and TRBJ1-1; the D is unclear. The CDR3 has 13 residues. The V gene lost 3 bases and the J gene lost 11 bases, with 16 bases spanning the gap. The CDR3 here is CASSFSSFKLAFF. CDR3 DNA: TGTGCCAGCAGTTTTTCCTCCTTCAAGTTGGCTTTCTTT.

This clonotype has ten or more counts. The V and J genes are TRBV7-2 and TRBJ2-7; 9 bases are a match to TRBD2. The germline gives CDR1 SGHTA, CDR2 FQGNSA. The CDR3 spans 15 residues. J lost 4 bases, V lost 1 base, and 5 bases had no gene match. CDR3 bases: TGTGCCAGCAGCTTAGTGCTAGCGGGAAAGTACGAGCAGTACTTC. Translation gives CASSLVLAGKYEQYF. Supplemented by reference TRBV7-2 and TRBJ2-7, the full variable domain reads GAGVSQSPSNKVTEKGKDVELRCDPISGHTALYWYRQSLGQGLEFLIYFQGNSAPDKSGLPSDRFSAERTGGSVSTLTIQRTQQEDSAVYLCASSLVLAGKYEQYFGPGTRLTVT.

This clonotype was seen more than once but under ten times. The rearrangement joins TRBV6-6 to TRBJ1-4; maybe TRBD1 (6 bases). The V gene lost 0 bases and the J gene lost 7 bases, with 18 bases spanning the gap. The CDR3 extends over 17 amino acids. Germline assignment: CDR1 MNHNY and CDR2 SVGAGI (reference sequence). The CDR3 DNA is TGTGCCAGCAGTTACTCTGGCAGCTGGGGGCTAGGTGAAAAACTGTTTTTT. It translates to CASSYSGSWGLGEKLFF.

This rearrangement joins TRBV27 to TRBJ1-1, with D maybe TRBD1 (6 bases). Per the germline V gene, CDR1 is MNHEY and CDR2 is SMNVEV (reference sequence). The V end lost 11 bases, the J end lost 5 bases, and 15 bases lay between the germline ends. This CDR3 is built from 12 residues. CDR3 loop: CAASGGGTEAFF. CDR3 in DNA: TGTGCCGCCTCGGGGGGCGGAACTGAAGCTTTCTTT.

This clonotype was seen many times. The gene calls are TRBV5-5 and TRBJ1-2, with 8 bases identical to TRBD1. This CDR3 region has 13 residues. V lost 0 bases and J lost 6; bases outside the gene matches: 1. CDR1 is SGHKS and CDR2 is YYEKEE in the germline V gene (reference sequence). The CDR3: CASSLVTGDGYTF. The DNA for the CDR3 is TGTGCCAGCAGCTTGGTGACAGGGGATGGCTACACCTTC.